This T cell receptor (beta chain) was identified during a study of early T cells in non-severe SARS-CoV-2 infection. Study overall: Alpha and beta chains were unpaired, from unsorted whole-blood bulk RNA.

Unique molecular identifiers (one per individual cDNA molecule) were attached. TCRdb analysed the 5' RACE reads with MiXCR anew, one entry per CDR3 protein. This table holds roughly 70,000 distinct CDR3 sequences, over 20% found once. In regard to this clonotype: The target antigen is unknown. One end of the junction varies from germline; a read error may be responsible.

Study-wide results and limits: CD4 and private specificities were missed by VDJdb matching, which favored anti-spike CD8 responses.

The V gene's germline CDR1 is PRHDT and CDR2 FYEKMQ (reference sequence). The CDR3 totals 15 residues. The sequenced sample was whole blood, obtained at baseline. This chain connects TRBV13 to TRBJ2-3; TRBD2 agrees at 7 bases. The receptor's source is an adult who was a healthcare worker with PCR-confirmed SARS-CoV-2 infection or an uninfected control (not recorded which). DNA of the CDR3: TGTGCCAGCAGCCCGCGGGAGTTCCTCACAAATACGCAGTATTTT. Its protein product is CASSPREFLTNTQYF.